The clone carrying this TCR beta chain was detected once. Antigen: not known. Both 60 Vbeta primers and 13 Jbeta primers went into the PCR. Generated by immunoSEQ multiplex PCR, the TCRdb table keeps only in-frame clones and is missing some. Among fewer than 200,000 clones listed, 87% were seen once. Germline V gene data show CDR1 as MNHEY and CDR2 as SMNVEV (reference sequence). The CDR3 sequence is 16 residues long. V was trimmed by 0 bases and J by 1 base, leaving 7 bases between them. This entry belongs to a study of cytomegalovirus exposure and HLA in healthy donors. Broader study findings: Analysis performed later showed TCR beta chains linked to HLA being more clonally expanded than equally common others.

This TCR came from a girl in the first two years of life in good health and CMV-seronegative. The gene calls are TRBV27 and TRBJ2-6; D gene ambiguous. Sequenced input: PBMCs. CDR3 loop: CASSLSAGSGANVLTF. The CDR3 DNA sequence: TGTGCCAGCAGTTTATCCGCCGGTTCTGGGGCCAACGTCCTGACTTTC. The entire variable domain, with the rest obtained from reference TRBV27 and TRBJ2-6, is as follows: EAQVTQNPRYLITVTGKKLTVTCSQNMNHEYMSWYRQDPGLGLRQIYYSMNVEVTDKGDVPEGYKVSRKEKRNFPLILESPSPNQTSLYFCASSLSAGSGANVLTFGAGSRLTVL.